Listed below are T cell receptor beta chains from one sample, sequenced in a study of early T cells in non-severe SARS-CoV-2 infection. TCRdb passed the 5' RACE reads through MiXCR, listing each CDR3 protein once. The sample records around 70,000 distinct CDR3 sequences, about 12% being singletons. What was sequenced was whole blood. These receptors all come from an adult who was a healthcare worker with PCR-confirmed SARS-CoV-2 infection or an uninfected control (not recorded which). The CDR3 runs from the conserved cysteine through the conserved F or W. The D gene is left open where the match is weak. Size tells how often a clone was seen (once, few, many) or the class of an expanded clone, and some rows leave it out.

clone size: -
J gene: TRBJ1-2
D gene: -
V gene: TRBV19
CDR3 protein: CASSRTALYGYTF
CDR3 DNA: TGTGCCAGTAGTAGGACAGCTTTATACGGCTACACCTTC

clone size: few
J gene: TRBJ2-5
D gene: TRBD2
V gene: TRBV6-6
CDR3 protein: CASSWLLAGGQETQYF
CDR3 DNA: TGTGCCAGCAGCTGGCTGCTAGCGGGGGGCCAAGAGACCCAGTACTTC

clone size: -
J gene: TRBJ2-6
D gene: -
V gene: TRBV6-8
CDR3 protein: CASSYSILTPRPPEVPGANVLTF
CDR3 DNA: TGTGCCAGCAGTTACTCGATTTTGACCCCTCGACCCCCGGAGGTACCTGGGGCCAACGTCCTGACTTTC

clone size: many
J gene: TRBJ2-1
D gene: -
V gene: TRBV11-2
CDR3 protein: CASSLFITSITNEQFF
CDR3 DNA: TGTGCCAGCAGCTTATTCATCACTAGCATCACCAATGAGCAGTTCTTC

clone size: -
J gene: TRBJ2-3
D gene: -
V gene: TRBV21-1
CDR3 protein: CASSTSDTQYF
CDR3 DNA: TGTGCCAGCAGCACATCGGATACGCAGTATTTT

clone size: many
J gene: TRBJ2-4
D gene: TRBD1
V gene: TRBV6-1
CDR3 protein: CASSEEIRGQGNIQYF
CDR3 DNA: TGTGCCAGCAGTGAAGAGATTCGTGGACAGGGTAACATTCAGTACTTC

clone size: many
J gene: TRBJ2-1
D gene: TRBD2
V gene: TRBV4-2
CDR3 protein: CASSQAQLAGGVREQFF
CDR3 DNA: TGTGCCAGCAGCCAAGCCCAACTAGCGGGAGGGGTCAGGGAGCAGTTCTTC

clone size: -
J gene: TRBJ2-6
D gene: -
V gene: TRBV5-1
CDR3 protein: CASSFRQASSGANVLTF
CDR3 DNA: TGCGCCAGCAGCTTTAGACAGGCAAGCTCTGGGGCCAACGTCCTGACTTTC

clone size: few
J gene: TRBJ1-2
D gene: -
V gene: TRBV10-2
CDR3 protein: CASSNRDGYTF
CDR3 DNA: TGCGCCAGCAGTAACAGGGATGGCTACACCTTC

clone size: few
J gene: TRBJ2-6
D gene: -
V gene: TRBV25-1
CDR3 protein: CASSLGSLSSGANVLTF
CDR3 DNA: TGTGCCAGCAGTCTGGGTTCTCTTAGCTCTGGGGCCAACGTCCTGACTTTC